Presented here are 13 T cell receptor beta chains from one specimen sequenced in a study of Ad26.COV2.S vaccination and SARS-CoV-2 variants. Regarding treatment: around 19 received Ad26.COV2.S at low or high dose, single or two shots; several received placebo; per-sample allocation not given. Samples were taken on day 63 after the first vaccine or placebo injection. Sequenced by immunoSEQ multiplex PCR; TCRdb stores in-frame clones only, minus some. Of a few hundred thousand clones listed, roughly 90% were seen once; the top ten hold 3.5% to 4%. Sample: peripheral blood, taken in a trial of Ad26.COV2.S vaccine versus placebo. These receptors were obtained from a person aged 18-60 years who received the Ad26.COV2.S COVID-19 vaccine or a placebo.

The rearrangement joins TRBV10-1 to TRBJ2-1; 9 bases line up with TRBD2. There are 16 residues in the CDR3. The ends lost 0 bases at V and 9 bases at J; junction bases unmatched: 9. Looked up from germline, CDR1 is WNHNN and CDR2 is SYGVQD (reference sequence). The CDR3 here is CASSESSAGGPSEQFF. The CDR3 region has the DNA TGCGCCAGCAGTGAGTCGTCGGCGGGGGGGCCTAGTGAGCAGTTCTTC.

V gene TRBV7-2 combines with J gene TRBJ2-7; D is uncertain. V dropped 7 bases and J dropped 2 bases, with 6 bases sitting between them. From germline, CDR1 is SGHTA and CDR2 FQGNSA. This CDR3 has 11 amino acids. CDR3: CASIGAYEQYF. CDR3 in DNA: TGTGCCAGCATTGGAGCCTACGAGCAGTACTTC. The full variable domain, completed using reference TRBV7-2 and TRBJ2-7, is GAGVSQSPSNKVTEKGKDVELRCDPISGHTALYWYRQSLGQGLEFLIYFQGNSAPDKSGLPSDRFSAERTGGSVSTLTIQRTQQEDSAVYLCASIGAYEQYFGPGTRLTVT.

The gene calls are TRBV19 and TRBJ2-1; weak D call: TRBD2 (5 bases). Trimming pared 11 bases from V and 7 bases from J, leaving 27 bases between. CDR3 length equals 16 residues. Germline assignment: CDR1 LNHDA and CDR2 SQIVND (reference sequence). DNA of the CDR3: TGTGCCTCCCAAGACGGCCCGGGTGAGGGTCAGAATGAGCAGTTCTTC. Its protein is CASQDGPGEGQNEQFF.

The genes are TRBV2 and TRBJ1-2; D ambiguous. CDR1 and CDR2 from the germline V gene are SNHLY and FYNNEI. The CDR3 consists of 14 residues. V gave up 5 bases and J gave up 0 bases, with 10 bases separating them. The CDR3 here is CASSSFGPNYGYTF. Written as DNA, the CDR3 is TGTGCCAGCAGTTCGTTTGGCCCTAACTATGGCTACACCTTC.

The chain uses TRBV29-1 and TRBJ1-1, with D maybe TRBD1 (5 bases). The CDR3 has 16 residues. V dropped 4 bases and J dropped 1 base, with 19 bases sitting between them. Germline loops: CDR1 SQVTM, CDR2 ANQGSEA. The CDR3 loop is CSVAGGDEERNTEAFF. The CDR3 coding sequence is TGCAGCGTTGCGGGGGGAGATGAGGAGAGGAACACTGAAGCTTTCTTT.

As for this clone: One end of the junction is discordant with germline, which a read error may explain. V gene TRBV12-3 or TRBV12-4 combines with J gene TRBJ1-3, with D possibly TRBD1 on 5 matching bases. The CDR3 runs to 10 residues. The CDR3 nucleotides read TGTGCCAGCAGTTCCGGGACCGCTATTTTT. Translating gives CASSSGTAIF.

J is TRBJ2-3 and V is TRBV6-5, with TRBD1 identical over 9 bases. Germline V gene sequence: CDR1 MNHEY, CDR2 SVGAGI. V trimming: 7 bases; J trimming: 5 bases; junction bases outside the gene matches: 4. This CDR3 region has 13 residues. CDR3 sequence: CASNHRGRDTQYF. In DNA, the CDR3 is TGTGCCAGCAACCACAGGGGGCGAGATACGCAGTATTTT.

J is TRBJ1-4 and V is TRBV2; D unclear. V lost 1 base to trimming and J lost 1 base, with 10 bases between them. The germline V gene has CDR1 SNHLY and CDR2 FYNNEI. The CDR3 runs 16 residues. The CDR3 loop is CASSEGGFLTNEKLFF. The CDR3 region has the DNA TGTGCCAGCAGTGAAGGGGGTTTTCTAACTAATGAAAAACTGTTTTTT.

J is TRBJ1-2 and V is TRBV19, with 8 bases matching TRBD1. The CDR3 consists of 14 residues. After removal of 0 bases from V and 8 bases from J, the junction contained 5 bases not matched to a gene. The V gene's germline CDR1 is LNHDA and CDR2 SQIVND (reference sequence). The CDR3 region is CASSIEVGTGGYTF. CDR3 bases: TGTGCCAGTAGTATAGAGGTTGGGACAGGCGGCTACACCTTC.

This rearrangement joins TRBV6-5 to TRBJ2-7; 11 bases align to TRBD1. The V and J ends lost 6 bases and 3 bases, in that order; junction bases with no gene match: 7. This CDR3 has 15 amino acids. Per the germline V gene, CDR1 is MNHEY and CDR2 is SVGAGI. In DNA, the CDR3 is TGTGCCAGCAGCCAACGGACAGGGGGCCACTACGAGCAGTACTTC. This translates into CASSQRTGGHYEQYF.

The table lists this clone with a count of one. The genes are TRBV11-3 and TRBJ2-1, with TRBD1 matching over 10 bases. The CDR3 is made up of 15 amino acids. V was clipped by 4 bases and J by 8 bases; unmatched bases: 8. Germline loops: CDR1 SGHNT, CDR2 YENEEA. The CDR3 nucleotides are TGTGCCAGCAGCTCGCCGGGACAGGGGTACCATGAGCAGTTCTTC. This encodes CASSSPGQGYHEQFF.

V is TRBV5-1 and J is TRBJ2-7; tentative D call: TRBD2 (6 bases). V was pared by 2 bases and J by 2 bases, with 14 bases between. Germline CDR1 reads SGHRS; CDR2 reads YFSETQ. The CDR3 length is 15 residues. CDR3 DNA sequence: TGCGCCAGCAGCTTAACCGGGACTCCCACCTACGAGCAGTACTTC. Its translation is CASSLTGTPTYEQYF.

This chain uses TRBV3-1 (or the pseudogene TRBV3-2) with TRBJ2-3, with no clear D. Germline loops: CDR1 LGHDT, CDR2 YNNKEL (reference sequence). The CDR3 has 16 amino acids. V lost 4 bases and J 5 bases, leaving 19 bases between the germline ends. Written as DNA, the CDR3 is TGTGCCAGCAGCCTTTCGTCGAGGACGCCTCAAGATACGCAGTATTTT. Translating gives CASSLSSRTPQDTQYF.